What follows are 14 T cell receptor beta chains derived from one specimen sequenced in a study of T cells in Graves' hyperthyroidism and ophthalmopathy. Amplification of TCR beta CDR3 regions was performed using RNA transcripts as template. HTBI primers were used for first-round RT-PCR of the TCR CDR3. TCRdb reanalysed the multiplex PCR reads using MiXCR and keeps one entry per CDR3 protein. In the table there are around 600,000 distinct CDR3 sequences, 12% to 15% of which are singletons. The source material was blood. The receptors come from a woman aged 18 to 35 with Graves' ophthalmopathy.

This clonotype showed up many times. The CDR3 loop is CASRTGMGQGALVTDTQYF. The CDR3 DNA reads TGTGCCAGCAGAACCGGGATGGGACAGGGGGCCCTTGTTACAGATACGCAGTATTTT. The chain has TRBV7-9 and TRBJ2-3; 12 bases agree with TRBD1. There are 19 residues in the CDR3. The ends lost 6 bases at V and 3 bases at J; junction bases unmatched: 16. Germline V gene sequence: CDR1 SEHNR, CDR2 FQNEAQ (reference sequence).

This chain joins TRBV28 and TRBJ2-7; D remains ambiguous. The V end was cut by 7 bases, the J end by 4 bases, with 11 bases between. Germline V gene lookup returns CDR1 MDHEN and CDR2 SYDVKM. The CDR3 extends over 12 amino acids. The CDR3 DNA follows: TGTGCCAGCAAAGACTCCGTTTACGAGCAGTACTTC. It encodes CASKDSVYEQYF.

This clonotype was picked up a small number of times. The J gene is TRBJ1-6, the V gene TRBV27; D not resolved. Germline-derived CDR1 and CDR2 are MNHEY and SMNVEV (reference sequence). The CDR3 is made up of 15 amino acids. V dropped 3 bases and J dropped 3 bases, with 9 bases sitting between them. The CDR3 coding sequence is TGTGCCAGCAGTTTGCGGCAGTTCTATAATTCACCCCTCCACTTT. It codes for CASSLRQFYNSPLHF.

CDR3 DNA sequence: TGCAGTGCTACGACAGTGACGCACTATGGCTACACCTTC. This codes for CSATTVTHYGYTF. The chain employs TRBV20-1 and TRBJ1-2; tentatively, D is TRBD1 (5 bases). CDR1 and CDR2 from the germline V gene are DFQATT and SNEGSKA (reference sequence). This CDR3 has 13 amino acids. Trimming cost V 4 bases and J 3 bases, with 12 bases left between them.

This clonotype was seen repeatedly, ten times or more. Mismatch with germline at one junction end may stem from a read error. The gene calls are TRBV11-3 and TRBJ2-3; 8 nucleotides align to TRBD2. Looked up from germline, CDR1 is SGHNT and CDR2 is YENEEA. The CDR3 contains 16 residues. CDR3 protein: CASSQDPGGPTDTQYF. The CDR3 region has the DNA TGCGCCAGCAGCCAAGATCCGGGAGGGCCGACAGATACGCAGTATTTT.

This clonotype was counted ten times or more. This chain uses TRBV3-1 with TRBJ2-5, with D tentatively TRBD2 (5 bases). The CDR3 contains 13 residues. CDR1 is LGHDT, CDR2 YNNKEL, per germline (reference sequence). V dropped 3 bases and J dropped 2 bases, with 7 bases sitting between them. The CDR3 DNA reads TGTGCCAGCAGCCACACTAGTCAAGAGACCCAGTACTTC. This codes for CASSHTSQETQYF.

At least ten counts were recorded for this clonotype. CDR3 region: CASSLLRAQYF. The DNA of the CDR3 is TGTGCCAGCAGTTTACTCCGGGCCCAGTACTTC. The V call is TRBV28, the J call TRBJ2-5; D unclear. Germline CDR1 is MDHEN and CDR2 is SYDVKM. The CDR3 contains 11 residues. The V and J ends lost 2 bases and 9 bases respectively, with 7 bases between them.

This clonotype was detected many times. This chain uses TRBV12-3 or TRBV12-4 with TRBJ2-7, with D possibly TRBD1 on 6 matching bases. The CDR3 loop spans 16 amino acids. V lost 5 bases and J 2 bases, leaving 19 bases between the germline ends. CDR3 coding DNA: TGTGCCAGCAGTGACTGGTGGACAGTGTCTCCCTACGAGCAGTACTTC. It encodes CASSDWWTVSPYEQYF.

About this clonotype itself: A much larger clone sits a single nucleotide away, making a read error possible. This chain connects TRBV30 to TRBJ1-1; D is unclear. Germline-derived CDR1 and CDR2 are GTSNPN and SVGIG (reference sequence). The germline V and J ends were trimmed by 0 bases and 3 bases, with 11 bases remaining between them. The CDR3 spans 14 residues. The CDR3 protein is CAWSVPSWDTEAFF. CDR3 in DNA: TGTGCCTGGAGTGTACCGAGTTGGGACACTGAAGCTTTCTTT.

In this sample, this clonotype turned up many times. This chain links TRBV7-2 with TRBJ1-4; 8 positions agree with TRBD1. This CDR3 has 15 residues. CDR1 and CDR2 from the germline V gene are SGHTA and FQGNSA. V gave up 2 bases and J gave up 8 bases; unmatched junction bases: 7. The DNA of the CDR3 is TGTGCCAGCAGCTTACACAGGGGGTTTGAGGAAAAACTGTTTTTT. It translates to CASSLHRGFEEKLFF.

Note on this clonotype: One junction end disagrees with the germline gene, perhaps due to a read error. DNA of the CDR3: TGTGCCAGCTTACCACCGGCCGTTCAAGATACGCAGTATTTT. It translates to CASLPPAVQDTQYF. V and J are TRBV18 and TRBJ2-3; no clear D. CDR3 length equals 14 residues. Germline V gene lookup returns CDR1 KGHSH and CDR2 LQKENI.

This clonotype was picked up many times. The chain carries TRBV20-1 and TRBJ2-5; D is perhaps TRBD2 (6 bases). This CDR3 spans 11 amino acids. From germline, CDR1 is DFQATT and CDR2 SNEGSKA (reference sequence). The CDR3 region has the DNA TGCAGCCAAGCGGGCGAAGAGACCCAGTACTTC. Protein: CSQAGEETQYF.

In this sample, this clonotype turned up many times. This chain uses TRBV7-2 with TRBJ2-1, with 7 positions matching TRBD1. Trimming at V came to 6 bases and at J to 5 bases, leaving 16 bases not matched to a gene. The CDR3 loop spans 17 amino acids. Germline CDR1 SGHTA, CDR2 FQGNSA. The chain's CDR3 is CASRPEGRGPGHNEQFF. The CDR3 DNA reads TGTGCCAGCAGGCCCGAAGGAAGGGGGCCGGGTCACAATGAGCAGTTCTTC.

The rearrangement joins TRBV4-1 to TRBJ2-5; the D is unclear. V was cut by 3 bases and J by 7 bases, with 21 bases left in between. The CDR3 has 16 residues. The V gene's germline CDR1 is MGHRA and CDR2 YSYEKL. CDR3 coding DNA: TGCGCCAGCAGCCACAAGGGTGGTAGCAGCCTTGGGACCCAGTACTTC. Encoded protein: CASSHKGGSSLGTQYF.